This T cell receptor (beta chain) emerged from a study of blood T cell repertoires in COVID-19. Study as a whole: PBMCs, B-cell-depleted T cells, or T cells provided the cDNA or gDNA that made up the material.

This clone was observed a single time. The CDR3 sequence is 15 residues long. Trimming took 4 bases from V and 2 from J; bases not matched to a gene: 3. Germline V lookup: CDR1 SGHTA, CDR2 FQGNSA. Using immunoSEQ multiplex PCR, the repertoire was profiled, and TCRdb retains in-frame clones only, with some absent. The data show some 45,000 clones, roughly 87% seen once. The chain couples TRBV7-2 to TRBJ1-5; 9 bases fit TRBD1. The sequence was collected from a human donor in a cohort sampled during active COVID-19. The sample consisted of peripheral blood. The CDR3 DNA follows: TGTGCCAGCAGCTGGGGACAGGGTGGCAATCAGCCCCAGCATTTT. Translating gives CASSWGQGGNQPQHF.